A selection of T cell receptor beta chains follows, all from one sample in a study of cytomegalovirus exposure and HLA in healthy donors. The table came from immunoSEQ multiplex PCR; TCRdb's copy has only in-frame clones and leaves some out. This table holds 65,000 to 85,000 clones, roughly 85% found once. What was sequenced was PBMCs. The receptors derive from a woman aged 25-40 years in good health and CMV-seronegative. CDR3s include the opening cysteine and the closing phenylalanine or tryptophan. D genes are given only for firm matches. Not all rows give a size; the values are once, few, many and, for expanded clones, a class.

abundance	v_gene	d_gene	j_gene	CDR3aa	CDR3nt
once	TRBV9	.	TRBJ2-3	CASSPRFQPTDTQYF	TGTGCCAGCAGCCCCCGGTTTCAACCCACAGATACGCAGTATTTT
.	TRBV6-5	.	TRBJ1-2	CASSYSRGSYGYTF	TGTGCCAGCAGTTACAGTCGGGGGAGCTATGGCTACACCTTC
.	TRBV5-8	TRBD2	TRBJ2-1	CASSLAGVGGPINEQFF	TGTGCCAGCAGCTTGGCCGGGGTGGGAGGGCCAATTAATGAGCAGTTCTTC
.	TRBV25-1	TRBD1	TRBJ2-4	CASSSTGSSIQYF	TGTGCCAGCAGTTCGACAGGGAGTAGCATTCAGTACTTC
.	TRBV5-6	.	TRBJ1-2	CASSYPAWAGTPNYGYTF	TGTGCCAGCAGCTACCCGGCCTGGGCAGGCACCCCGAACTATGGCTACACCTTC
once	TRBV6-1	TRBD2	TRBJ2-1	CASISRSGRDNEQFF	TGTGCCAGCATTTCTCGTAGCGGGAGAGACAATGAGCAGTTCTTC
.	TRBV6-5	TRBD1	TRBJ1-4	CASSPQTGTNEKLFF	TGTGCCAGCAGCCCTCAGACAGGGACTAATGAAAAACTGTTTTTT
.	TRBV19	TRBD1	TRBJ1-1	CASSIGQANTEAFF	TGTGCCAGTAGTATCGGACAGGCGAACACTGAAGCTTTCTTT
.	TRBV6-4	TRBD2	TRBJ2-1	CASSDSAGGYYNEQFF	TGTGCCAGCAGTGACTCGGCGGGAGGGTACTACAATGAGCAGTTCTTC
.	TRBV7-3	TRBD2	TRBJ2-7	CASSPATSGLKYEQYF	TGTGCCAGCAGCCCGGCCACTAGCGGCCTAAAGTACGAGCAGTACTTC
.	TRBV28	.	TRBJ1-1	CASSLPGSEAFF	TGTGCCAGCAGTTTACCGGGGTCTGAAGCTTTCTTT
.	TRBV18	TRBD2	TRBJ2-3	CASSPLGTSGTDTQYF	TGTGCCAGCTCACCACTCGGGACTAGTGGCACAGATACGCAGTATTTT
.	TRBV6-6	.	TRBJ1-5	CASSRDRNSNQPQHF	TGTGCCAGCAGCCGAGACAGAAATAGCAATCAGCCCCAGCATTTT
.	TRBV9	.	TRBJ2-3	CASSAKLLRTDTQYF	TGTGCCAGCAGCGCGAAGTTACTACGCACAGATACGCAGTATTTT
.	TRBV27	.	TRBJ2-1	CASSLFAGARRDNEQFF	TGTGCCAGCAGTTTATTCGCGGGGGCTAGAAGGGACAATGAGCAGTTCTTC
.	TRBV13	.	TRBJ1-1	CASSSSSRGNTEAFF	TGTGCCAGCAGCTCATCCAGCAGGGGGAACACTGAAGCTTTCTTT
.	TRBV10-1	.	TRBJ1-1	CAKWWANTEAFF	TGCGCCAAATGGTGGGCGAACACTGAAGCTTTCTTT
.	TRBV29-1	.	TRBJ2-2	CSASRGDTGELFF	TGCAGCGCGAGCAGGGGGGACACCGGGGAGCTGTTTTTT
.	TRBV5-5	.	TRBJ1-2	CASSLASSGIVYGYTF	TGTGCCAGCAGCTTGGCGTCTTCAGGGATTGTGTATGGCTACACCTTC
.	TRBV4-3	.	TRBJ2-2	CASSPSGAGELFF	TGCGCCAGCAGCCCGTCAGGTGCCGGGGAGCTGTTTTTT
.	TRBV28	.	TRBJ2-7	CASSPPRGRSYEQYF	TGTGCCAGCAGCCCCCCACGCGGCCGCTCCTACGAGCAGTACTTC
.	TRBV5-1	.	TRBJ2-3	CASSSPSSTDTQYF	TGCGCCAGCAGCTCCCCCTCTAGCACAGATACGCAGTATTTT
.	TRBV5-8	.	TRBJ2-6	CASSSGPFSGANVLTF	TGTGCCAGCAGCTCTGGCCCGTTCTCTGGGGCCAACGTCCTGACTTTC
.	TRBV18	TRBD1	TRBJ2-7	CASSPETGTGRSYEQYF	TGTGCCAGCTCACCCGAAACCGGGACAGGGAGGTCCTACGAGCAGTACTTC
once	TRBV28	.	TRBJ2-3	CASSPMGGPHTDTQYF	TGTGCCAGCAGTCCCATGGGCGGGCCTCACACAGATACGCAGTATTTT
once	TRBV4-1	TRBD1	TRBJ1-2	CASSQETGAYGYTF	TGCGCCAGCAGCCAGGAAACAGGGGCCTATGGCTACACCTTC
.	TRBV6-5	.	TRBJ1-5	CASSYSSKNQPQHF	TGTGCCAGCAGTTACTCCAGTAAAAATCAGCCCCAGCATTTT
.	TRBV5-4	TRBD1	TRBJ1-2	CASSVTGGYGYTF	TGTGCCAGCTCAGTAACAGGGGGCTATGGCTACACCTTC
.	TRBV6-1	TRBD1	TRBJ1-2	CASRGQTGAGGYTF	TGTGCCAGCAGGGGCCAAACAGGGGCGGGAGGCTACACCTTC
.	TRBV29-1	.	TRBJ2-2	CSVEDSPSRDTGELFF	TGCAGCGTTGAAGATTCTCCTAGCCGAGACACCGGGGAGCTGTTTTTT
.	TRBV11-3	TRBD1	TRBJ1-2	CASSLGDRGYGYTF	TGTGCCAGCAGCTTGGGGGACAGGGGGTATGGCTACACCTTC
.	TRBV5-1	.	TRBJ2-3	CASSSTRGSTDTQYF	TGCGCCAGCAGTTCGACTAGGGGAAGCACAGATACGCAGTATTTT
.	TRBV7-3	TRBD2	TRBJ2-5	CASSYGTSGQETQYF	TGTGCCAGCAGCTATGGGACTAGCGGTCAAGAGACCCAGTACTTC
few	TRBV2	.	TRBJ2-6	CARGSSGANVLTF	TGTGCCAGAGGGAGCTCTGGGGCCAACGTCCTGACTTTC
.	TRBV5-1	TRBD2	TRBJ2-5	CASSLEGSSGSIETQYF	TGCGCCAGCAGCTTGGAGGGATCTAGCGGGAGTATTGAGACCCAGTACTTC
.	TRBV28	.	TRBJ1-2	CASSLEQEYGYTF	TGTGCCAGCAGTTTGGAACAGGAGTATGGCTACACCTTC